This TCR beta chain was found in a study of OX40 agonist ivuxolimab in advanced cancers. The protocol was immunoSEQ multiplex PCR, while the TCRdb copy is restricted to in-frame clones and leaves out a portion. The sample holds 45,000 to 50,000 clones; roughly 78% are singletons and the top ten take 1.5% to 2%. As concerns this clone: The antigen remains unidentified.

Study-level findings and limits: Researchers did not establish what antigens the expanded peripheral T cells target.

The V end lost 2 bases, the J end lost 5 bases, and 9 bases lay between the germline ends. CDR3 size: 13 residues. CDR1 is SGHTA and CDR2 is FQGTGA in the germline V gene. The chain links TRBV7-3 to TRBJ2-5; possible D gene TRBD2, 5 bases. The TCR originated in an adult with an advanced solid tumor such as melanoma, head and neck, liver or kidney cancer. The material was CD4+ or CD8+ T cells sorted from blood, obtained in a trial of the OX40 agonist ivuxolimab. The CDR3 region has the DNA TGTGCCAGCAGCTTATCCTTAGCGGAGACCCAGTACTTC. Encoded protein: CASSLSLAETQYF.